This TCR beta chain stems from a study of T cells expressing NK-cell markers (dated by TCRdb to 2019 to 2021). For the wider study: Three sorted T-cell subsets (CD3+CD56+NKG2C+, CD3+CD56+NKG2C- and CD3+CD56-NKG2C+) from under ten donors had their TCR beta-chain repertoires profiled. Among the eight sequenced donors, seven were HCMV-seropositive and one was HCMV-seronegative. Illumina HiSeq 2000/2500, MiSeq or NextSeq was used to sequence libraries as 2 x 150 bp reads. All eight donors whose samples were sequenced were randomly selected healthy volunteers, three of them men and five women.

HCMV serostatus was determined by detecting HCMV-specific IgG in serum with a commercial ELISA kit. Ficoll density gradient centrifugation was used to isolate peripheral blood mononuclear cells from blood. Instrument on record: Illumina HiSeq 2000. 5'RACE template switching, by which a universal primer site and unique molecular identifiers were added, was used to make TCR beta cDNA libraries. cDNA synthesis was primed from the TCR beta constant segment, followed by two successive PCR amplification steps. The paper's processing steps were these. MIGEC was used to demultiplex reads and group the reads by UMI, and MiTCR was used to assemble and quantify clonotypes. To exclude erroneous sequences, any TCR cDNA sequence not supported by at least two reads was discarded. The tcR package was used for downstream repertoire analysis, and clonotypes were matched between fractions using CDR3 nucleotide sequence together with V segment. Antigen specificity was annotated against VDJdb with VDJmatch, allowing one amino acid substitution in CDR3. Following TCRdb reprocessing, every CDR3 protein sequence forms one entry, and DNA is not provided. What appears here as the V and J calls and clone size reflects TCRdb's work, not the paper's. This sample's table carries about 460,000 distinct CDR3 sequences. The top ten constitute about 1.5% of the sample.

The CDR3 has 13 amino acids, counting the end cysteine and phenylalanine. The coding DNA is unavailable. CDR1 and CDR2 are read off the germline V gene as MNHEY and SVGEGT. Results and caveats for the whole study, not just this receptor: Whether the expanded NKG2C-expressing T cell clones were specific for HCMV antigens remained unclear. For several donors, the dominant CD3+CD56+NKG2C+ clonotypes were among the top 10 CD8+ clonotypes and accounted for 1.0-7.0% of CD8+ T cells. Those dominant clonotypes were again the most abundant among CD3+CD56-NKG2C+ cells in several donors, at roughly 25-65%.

On this clonotype itself: Its antigen target is currently unknown.

This chain joins TRBV6-2 or TRBV6-3 to TRBJ2-1; with no DNA, the TCRdb D assignment of TRBD1 cannot be verified. The source is a woman aged 45-59 years in good health. Donor details come from another sample of the same person, matched by shared clones. Sequencing was carried out using blood T cells: a sorted CD56 or NKG2C T cell subset, CD4+ or CD8+ T cells, or bulk PBMC T cells (not recorded which). The CDR3 region reads CASSSFRPDPEFF.